This entry lists 30 T cell receptor beta chains sequenced from one sample in a study of blood T cell repertoires in COVID-19. TCRdb keeps only in-frame clones here, not all; method: immunoSEQ multiplex PCR. Among hundreds of thousands of clones listed, about 90% were seen once. Sequencing was performed on PBMCs or T cells enriched from blood (not recorded which). These TCRs come from a woman between 50 and 59 years old with acute COVID-19.

The chain couples TRBV7-9 to TRBJ1-2; possibly TRBD1 for D (6 bases). Germline V CDR1 and CDR2: SEHNR, FQNEAQ (reference sequence). The V end was cut by 3 bases, the J end by 0 bases, with 11 bases between. The CDR3 is 15 residues long. CDR3 in DNA: TGTGCCAGCAGCTTGCAGGGGCTAGCTAACTATGGCTACACCTTC. Encoded protein: CASSLQGLANYGYTF.

The table lists this clone with a few counts. The chain carries TRBV7-6 and TRBJ1-5; D is ambiguous. The ends were cut back, 0 bases at V and 7 bases at J, with 4 bases in the middle. The CDR3 consists of 12 residues. Germline loops: CDR1 SGHVS, CDR2 FNYEAQ. This CDR3 is CASSLAGQPQHF. The CDR3 DNA reads TGTGCCAGCAGCTTAGCGGGCCAGCCCCAGCATTTT.

This rearrangement joins TRBV3-1 (or the pseudogene TRBV3-2) to TRBJ1-4; D is uncertain. Trimming shortened V by 0 bases and J by 5 bases, and 19 bases separated the two germline ends. From germline, CDR1 is LGHDT and CDR2 YNNKEL (reference sequence). The CDR3 is 18 amino acids. Written as DNA, the CDR3 is TGTGCCAGCAGCCAAGATCTGGCTGGAAGACGGGTCAATGAAAAACTGTTTTTT. Protein: CASSQDLAGRRVNEKLFF.

The chain employs TRBV5-4 and TRBJ1-2; possibly TRBD1 for D (5 bases). This CDR3 comprises 13 residues. Germline-derived CDR1 and CDR2 are SGHNT and YYREEE (reference sequence). Trimming took 3 bases from V and 3 from J, leaving 9 bases between them. CDR3 sequence: CASSSGLDYGYTF. In nucleotides, the CDR3 is TGTGCCAGCAGCTCGGGACTGGACTATGGCTACACCTTC.

Concerning this clone: This sample includes further DNA sequences coding for the same CDR3. The chain recombines TRBV5-1 with TRBJ2-1; D gene unclear. In germline, CDR1 is SGHRS, CDR2 YFSETQ. The V gene lost 2 bases and the J gene lost 6 bases, with 6 bases spanning the gap. The CDR3 contains 12 residues. The chain's CDR3 is CASSFGVNEQFF. In DNA, the CDR3 is TGCGCCAGCAGCTTTGGAGTCAATGAGCAGTTCTTC.

The V call is TRBV12-3 or TRBV12-4, the J call TRBJ1-1, with unresolved D. V shed 2 bases and J shed 6 bases, with 7 bases lying between them. The CDR3 has 12 residues. In nucleotides, the CDR3 is TGTGCCAGCAGTTTACTTAGCGCTGAAGCTTTCTTT. Translated, it gives CASSLLSAEAFF.

This chain joins TRBV24-1 and TRBJ1-1; D unresolved. CDR3 length: 16 residues. CDR1 is KGHDR, CDR2 SFDVKD, per germline. The V gene lost 2 bases and the J gene lost 0 bases, with 12 bases spanning the gap. The DNA of the CDR3 is TGTGCCACCAGTGATTCCCACCGGGGTGTGAACACTGAAGCTTTCTTT. This sequence encodes CATSDSHRGVNTEAFF.

This chain uses TRBV29-1 with TRBJ2-1; 9 bases match TRBD2. The trim removed 4 bases at V and 9 bases at J, leaving 7 bases unmatched. The CDR3 is 13 residues long. Per the germline V gene, CDR1 is SQVTM and CDR2 is ANQGSEA. CDR3: CSVGLAEGSEQFF. CDR3 coding DNA: TGCAGCGTTGGACTAGCGGAAGGGAGTGAGCAGTTCTTC.

This chain uses TRBV7-3 with TRBJ2-5; TRBD2 might be the D (5 bases). Deletions cut 4 bases from V and 1 base from J, with 16 bases between. The CDR3 contains 16 residues. Germline V gene sequence: CDR1 SGHTA, CDR2 FQGTGA. CDR3 bases: TGTGCCAGCAGCTCCCAGCGAGGCGGGCTCCAAGAGACCCAGTACTTC. As protein: CASSSQRGGLQETQYF.

The chain uses TRBV6-5 and TRBJ2-5; 8 bases fit TRBD1. CDR1 and CDR2 from the germline V gene are MNHEY and SVGAGI. V was clipped by 4 bases and J by 1 base; unmatched bases: 2. This CDR3 is built from 14 residues. CDR3 DNA: TGTGCCAGCAGTTCGGGACAGGTCCAAGAGACCCAGTACTTC. It is translated as CASSSGQVQETQYF.

The chain uses TRBV2 and TRBJ2-7; TRBD1 is a possible D gene (5 bases). The CDR3 runs 15 residues. V was cut by 1 base and J by 2 bases, with 12 bases left in between. Germline V gene sequence: CDR1 SNHLY, CDR2 FYNNEI. The CDR3 DNA is TGTGCCAGCAGTGAAGTCTCAGGGAACGCCTACGAGCAGTACTTC. Translation: CASSEVSGNAYEQYF.

The CDR3 region is CASSVGVTDTQYF. The CDR3 DNA reads as TGTGCCAGCAGCGTAGGCGTCACAGATACGCAGTATTTT. V usage is TRBV9 and J usage is TRBJ2-3, with no clear D. The CDR3 extends over 13 amino acids. Germline values: CDR1 SGDLS, CDR2 YYNGEE. Deletions cut 0 bases from V and 2 bases from J, with 4 bases between. Full variable domain (rest looked up from reference TRBV9 and TRBJ2-3): DSGVTQTPKHLITATGQRVTLRCSPRSGDLSVYWYQQSLDQGLQFLIQYYNGEERAKGNILERFSAQQFPDLHSELNLSSLELGDSALYFCASSVGVTDTQYFGPGTRLTVL.

This chain links TRBV6-5 with TRBJ2-1; 9 nucleotides agree with TRBD2. V lost 6 bases and J lost 6; bases outside the gene matches: 9. This CDR3 has 15 amino acids. Germline-derived CDR1 and CDR2 are MNHEY and SVGAGI. CDR3 nucleotides: TGTGCCAGCAGGTCACTAGCGGGTCGGACCAATGAGCAGTTCTTC. Protein product: CASRSLAGRTNEQFF.

The chain recombines TRBV10-2 with TRBJ2-7, with D unclear. Between the trimmed V and J ends, which lost 2 bases and 3 bases, there was a span of 8 bases. This CDR3 is 13 amino acids long. Germline V CDR1 and CDR2: WSHSY, SAAADI. The CDR3 sequence is CASSEAQYYEQYF. CDR3 bases: TGCGCCAGCAGTGAGGCTCAGTACTACGAGCAGTACTTC.

The chain carries TRBV3-1 (or the pseudogene TRBV3-2) and TRBJ2-3; 8 bases align to TRBD1. The CDR3 has 18 residues. J gave up 6 bases and V 1 base, and 15 bases lay outside the gene matches. From germline, CDR1 is LGHDT and CDR2 YNNKEL (reference sequence). Written as DNA, the CDR3 is TGTGCCAGCAGCCAAGCCAAGGGGAAGACAGGGGTCGGGGATACGCAGTATTTT. Its protein product is CASSQAKGKTGVGDTQYF.

This chain links TRBV5-4 with TRBJ1-1; possible D gene TRBD1, 5 bases. The CDR3 contains 15 residues. The germline V gene encodes CDR1 SGHNT and CDR2 YYREEE (reference sequence). The V end lost 4 bases, the J end lost 4 bases, and 17 bases lay between the germline ends. The CDR3, as DNA: TGTGCCAGCAGCCCCCCATCAGGGTCAATCACTGAAGCTTTCTTT. Encoded protein: CASSPPSGSITEAFF.

Concerning this clone itself: The same CDR3 is also encoded by other DNA sequences in this sample. Here the CDR3 DNA reads TGTGCCAGCAGTCTAGGACTAGCAGGCAATGAGCAGTTCTTC. It codes for CASSLGLAGNEQFF. The V gene is TRBV28, the J gene TRBJ2-1, with 8 bases aligning to TRBD2. The V segment lost 5 bases and the J segment 6 bases; nucleotides outside the gene matches: 6. The CDR3 runs 14 residues. Germline values: CDR1 MDHEN, CDR2 SYDVKM.

The V gene is TRBV18, the J gene TRBJ2-7; 10 bases are a match to TRBD1. CDR1 and CDR2 (germline): KGHSH, LQKENI. Trimming cost V 3 bases and J 5 bases; bases outside gene matches: 7. The CDR3 consists of 15 residues. This chain's CDR3 is CASSPTDRGYNEQYF. The CDR3 DNA reads TGTGCCAGCTCACCCACGGACAGGGGGTACAACGAGCAGTACTTC.

In nucleotides, the CDR3 is TGTGCCAGCAGTTTACCCGAACTAGCAGACGCTTCGATCTACGAGCAGTACTTC. Residues: CASSLPELADASIYEQYF. The chain employs TRBV6-2 or TRBV6-3 and TRBJ2-7, with D maybe TRBD2 (6 bases). Per the germline V gene, CDR1 is MNHEY and CDR2 is SVGEGT. Trimming shortened V by 4 bases and J by 3 bases, and 25 bases separated the two germline ends. The CDR3 covers 18 residues.

A few counts support this clone. The rearrangement uses TRBV27 and TRBJ1-6; D unresolved. Germline assignment: CDR1 MNHEY and CDR2 SMNVEV (reference sequence). The CDR3 extends over 15 amino acids. Trimming shortened V by 1 base and J by 4 bases, and 8 bases separated the two germline ends. CDR3 coding DNA: TGTGCCAGCAGTTTATTTAGTCCATATAATTCACCCCTCCACTTT. Protein: CASSLFSPYNSPLHF.

This sequence joins TRBV27 and TRBJ1-5; the D is unclear. The V and J ends lost 0 bases and 9 bases respectively, with 12 bases between them. The CDR3 consists of 14 residues. The germline V gene has CDR1 MNHEY and CDR2 SMNVEV (reference sequence). The chain's CDR3 is CASSLSWRARPQHF. CDR3 in DNA: TGTGCCAGCAGTTTATCGTGGCGGGCTAGGCCCCAGCATTTT.

The chain carries TRBV21-1 and TRBJ2-7; the table's D call of TRBD2 was not tested on the DNA. TRBV21-1 is noted as a pseudogene. The length of the CDR3 is 15 residues. CDR3 bases: TGTGCCAGCAGCAACGGGACTAGTATCGACTACGAGCAGTACTTC. Encoded protein: CASSNGTSIDYEQYF.

This clone was observed a handful of times. The rearrangement uses TRBV28 and TRBJ1-2; 11 positions match TRBD1. The CDR3 is 17 amino acids. Germline CDR1 MDHEN, CDR2 SYDVKM. V shed 2 bases and J 5 bases; nucleotides not matched to a gene: 10. CDR3 bases: TGTGCCAGCAGTTTAAAAGGGACAGGGGGTCGTTGGTATGGCTACACCTTC. As protein: CASSLKGTGGRWYGYTF.

This clone showed up just a few times. This chain links TRBV16 with TRBJ2-5; 10 bases map to TRBD1. CDR3 length: 16 residues. The J segment lost 4 bases and the V segment lost 2 bases, leaving 7 bases of the junction unmatched. Germline lookup yields CDR1 KGHSY and CDR2 FQNENV. The CDR3 DNA follows: TGTGCCAGCAGCCAACGCAGGACAGGGGGTCGAGAGACCCAGTACTTC. The encoded protein is CASSQRRTGGRETQYF.

The rearrangement joins TRBV5-8 to TRBJ2-3, with TRBD2 identical over 10 bases. V dropped 3 bases and J dropped 1; count of bases not matched to a gene: 2. The CDR3 consists of 15 residues. Germline V gives CDR1 SGHTS, CDR2 YDEGEE. The CDR3 loop is CASSSGLAGTDTQYF. The CDR3 DNA reads TGTGCCAGCAGCTCTGGACTAGCGGGCACAGATACGCAGTATTTT.

The chain combines TRBV5-6 with TRBJ2-7; D might be TRBD2 (5 bases). Trimming removed 5 bases at V and 4 bases at J, with 19 bases between. CDR3 length: 15 amino acids. CDR1 and CDR2 from the germline V gene are SGHDT and YYEEEE. The CDR3 reads CASSQPRDGEYEQYF. The CDR3 region has the DNA TGTGCCAGCAGTCAGCCGAGGGATGGAGAGTACGAGCAGTACTTC.

The gene calls are TRBV7-3 and TRBJ2-1, with a possible D match to TRBD2 (5 bases). Germline V CDR1 and CDR2: SGHTA, FQGTGA. This CDR3 region has 15 residues. The V and J ends lost 3 bases and 2 bases respectively, with 11 bases between them. The CDR3 coding sequence is TGTGCCAGCAGCTTTAAGAGGGCGGCCTACAATGAGCAGTTCTTC. Its protein product is CASSFKRAAYNEQFF. Variable domain in full (rest from reference TRBV7-3 and TRBJ2-1): GAGVSQTPSNKVTEKGKYVELRCDPISGHTALYWYRQSLGQGPEFLIYFQGTGAADDSGLPNDRFFAVRPEGSVSTLKIQRTERGDSAVYLCASSFKRAAYNEQFFGPGTRLTVL.

This clone was counted once. V usage is TRBV7-3 and J usage is TRBJ2-3, with 8 bases that match TRBD2. V lost 5 bases, J lost 2 bases, and 6 bases stayed unmatched. CDR1 SGHTA and CDR2 FQGTGA come from the germline V gene. The length of the CDR3 is 15 residues. For the CDR3, the DNA is TGTGCCAGCAGCGAAAATAGCGGGACCACAGATACGCAGTATTTT. Amino acids: CASSENSGTTDTQYF.

This clone has only one observation. The CDR3 here is CSVEFRSEQYF. DNA of the CDR3: TGCAGCGTTGAATTCAGGTCCGAGCAGTACTTC. The chain recombines TRBV29-1 with TRBJ2-7; no reliable D call. This CDR3 comprises 11 residues. Deletions cut 2 bases from V and 6 bases from J, with 8 bases between. Germline CDR1 and CDR2: SQVTM and ANQGSEA.

J is TRBJ2-1 and V is TRBV18, with 7 bases aligning to TRBD1. CDR1 and CDR2 from the germline V gene are KGHSH and LQKENI. This CDR3 has 15 residues. The trim removed 0 bases at V and 8 bases at J, leaving 7 bases unmatched. As DNA, the CDR3 is TGTGCCAGCTCACCACCAACGATAGGGGGCCATGAGCAGTTCTTC. Amino acid sequence: CASSPPTIGGHEQFF. The full variable domain, with the rest looked up from reference TRBV18 and TRBJ2-1, is NAGVMQNPRHLVRRRGQEARLRCSPMKGHSHVYWYRQLPEEGLKFMVYLQKENIIDESGMPKERFSAEFPKEGPSILRIQQVVRGDSAAYFCASSPPTIGGHEQFFGPGTRLTVL.